These T cell receptor beta chains were read from a single sample in a study of blood T cell repertoires in COVID-19. The repertoire was sequenced with immunoSEQ multiplex PCR; TCRdb's copy has only in-frame clones and lacks some. This table holds about 190,000 clones, around 84% found once. The sequencing sample was made of PBMCs or T cells enriched from blood (not recorded which). Receptors were obtained from a woman aged 25 to 39 who had recovered from COVID-19. Each CDR3 is given with its conserved first and last residue. A D gene is named only where the DNA matches it firmly. Clone size, where shown, is once, few, many, or a class for clones that have expanded.

TRBJ1-6 few TRBV18 TRBD1 14 TGTGCCAGCTCACTCGACAGGGTTAATTCACCCCTCCACTTT CASSLDRVNSPLHF
TRBJ2-7 . TRBV28 TRBD1 14 TGTGCCAGCAGTTTACAGGGACAGGAGGACGAGCAGTACTTC CASSLQGQEDEQYF
TRBJ2-1 . TRBV24-1 TRBD2 17 TGTGCCACCAGTGATCCCCTCAGTGCTAGCGGAAACAATGAGCAGTTCTTC CATSDPLSASGNNEQFF
TRBJ1-2 . TRBV10-3 . 12 TGTGCCATCGGGGTGTCAGGGGATGGCTACACCTTC CAIGVSGDGYTF
TRBJ1-1 few TRBV28 . 11 TGTGCCAGCAGAATATCCACTGAAGCTTTCTTT CASRISTEAFF
TRBJ2-3 . TRBV28 TRBD2 22 TGTGCCAGCAGTTCCCACCCCCTAGCGGGGGGCCTACACCCACATAGCACAGATACGCAGTATTTT CASSSHPLAGGLHPHSTDTQYF
TRBJ1-1 . TRBV28 TRBD1 15 TGTGCCAGCAGTTTTCGGGACAGGGGGAGAACTGAAGCTTTCTTT CASSFRDRGRTEAFF
TRBJ2-1 . TRBV7-2 TRBD2 16 TGTGCCAGCAGCTTAGCCGGCGGGAGGGCCGGGAATGAGCAGTTCTTC CASSLAGGRAGNEQFF
TRBJ2-3 . TRBV6-6 TRBD1 15 TGTGCCAGCAGTTACTCGGGACAGGGGCCAAATACGCAGTATTTT CASSYSGQGPNTQYF
TRBJ1-4 . TRBV7-9 . 14 TGTGCCAGCAGCTTAGGGACAGATAATGAAAAACTGTTTTTT CASSLGTDNEKLFF
TRBJ2-4 . TRBV19 . 14 TGTGCCAGTAGGGGGCTAGCGCTCAAAAACATTCAGTACTTC CASRGLALKNIQYF
TRBJ2-6 . TRBV7-3 TRBD1 17 TGTGCCAGCAGCTTCGGGACAGGGCCCTCTGGGGCCAACGTCCTGACTTTC CASSFGTGPSGANVLTF
TRBJ1-1 . TRBV9 . 14 TGTGCCAGCAGCGCCTCGGGGGGGAACACTGAAGCTTTCTTT CASSASGGNTEAFF
TRBJ2-7 . TRBV28 . 13 TGTGCCAGCTGTCTCGGGGGAGGCTACGAGCAGTACTTC CASCLGGGYEQYF
TRBJ2-7 . TRBV24-1 TRBD1 14 TGTGCCACCAGTGGACAGGGGGCAACCTACGAGCAGTACTTC CATSGQGATYEQYF
TRBJ1-1 . TRBV19 . 14 TGTGCCAGTAGTATAGAAGGGAGGTCCACTGAAGCTTTCTTT CASSIEGRSTEAFF
TRBJ1-5 . TRBV27 TRBD1 13 TGTGCCAGCAGTCGACAGGGACACCAGCCCCAGCATTTT CASSRQGHQPQHF
TRBJ1-1 . TRBV3-1/TRBV3-2 TRBD1 16 TGTGCCAGCAGCGGCAATCGGGACAGGGATTGGTCTGAAGCTTTCTTT CASSGNRDRDWSEAFF
TRBJ2-7 . TRBV10-3 . 15 TGTGCCATCAGTGAGTCCCCCCAGGGCTCCTACGAGCAGTACTTC CAISESPQGSYEQYF
TRBJ1-5 . TRBV19 . 14 TGTGCCAGCAAGGAGGTTTCCCGCAATCAGCCCCAGCATTTT CASKEVSRNQPQHF